The TCR beta chain described here comes from a study of cytomegalovirus exposure and HLA in healthy donors. Overall study findings and caveats: An Asian-associated ancestry cluster reportedly showed fewer N-insertions than the approximately 600-donor mean in a later analysis. The HLA-A and HLA-B alleles of most subjects were reportedly predicted accurately from TCR beta sequences.

Comment on this clone: Antigen: not known.

PCR used 60 Vbeta primers and 13 Jbeta primers. Authors' methods: A follow-up analysis tallied around 80 million unique TCR beta chains, some 9.9 million shared. Method: immunoSEQ multiplex PCR; TCRdb's copy keeps in-frame clones and lacks some. That table supplies the V and J calls and clone size; D and trimming were determined from the DNA. The data contain fewer than 150,000 clones, about 74% of them singletons. Trimming cost V 2 bases and J 0 bases; bases outside gene matches: 6. The CDR3 spans 16 residues. Germline CDR1 is MNHEY and CDR2 is SMNVEV (reference sequence). The V call is TRBV27, the J call TRBJ1-2; TRBD1 matches at 7 bases. Input material: PBMCs. This TCR was recovered from a woman between 50 and 59 years old in good health and CMV-seronegative. Here the CDR3 DNA reads TGTGCCAGCAGTTTAGCCTGGGACAGTACTAACTATGGCTACACCTTC. Amino acids: CASSLAWDSTNYGYTF.